The T cell receptor beta chain described here comes from a study of T cell responses to AZD1222 COVID-19 vaccine. Study summary: Pooled in the analysis were second doses at about 4 or about 12 weeks. General study results and limits: The reported proportion of spike-specific TCRs targeting unmutated variant regions was nearly half. Clonal diversity was possibly underestimated, and white British individuals and females predominated among donors. Seropositivity was recorded at baseline in only a handful of AZD1222 recipients.

The method was immunoSEQ multiplex PCR; TCRdb's version includes in-frame clones alone and lacks a portion of them. The sample includes approximately 65,000 clones, over 60% of them seen just once. Details on this clone: What it recognizes is unknown.

CDR3 size: 17 residues. Germline assignment: CDR1 SGHTA and CDR2 FQGTGA. V lost 2 bases and J 3 bases, leaving 19 bases between the germline ends. The gene calls are TRBV7-3 and TRBJ2-5; D remains ambiguous. This clonotype was sampled from an adult in good health. The source material was peripheral blood, sampled on day 0 of AZD1222 vaccination. CDR3 sequence (DNA): TGTGCCAGCAGCTTAGCCCTTCCTCAGGTCTTAGAAGAGACCCAGTACTTC. Translating it yields CASSLALPQVLEETQYF.